This is a list of T cell receptor beta chains from one sample in a study of CD8 T cells in ankylosing spondylitis. TCRdb redid the calling of the 5' RACE reads with MiXCR, one entry per CDR3 protein. The data contain 330,000 or so distinct CDR3 sequences, approximately 8.2% of them singletons. The material sequenced was blood, either unsorted or a sorted T cell fraction (not recorded which). Source of these receptors: a male donor with ankylosing spondylitis. Both conserved end residues are part of each CDR3. Fields, in order: CDR3 DNA, CDR3 protein, D gene, J gene, clone size, CDR3 length, V gene. A D gene is named only where the DNA matches it firmly. The size entry is marked missing in some rows and otherwise reads once, few, many or a size class.

CDR3nt: TGTGCCATCAGTGAGCCAGGGACGTTGGGCTACGAGCAGTACTTC; CDR3aa: CAISEPGTLGYEQYF; d_gene: .; j_gene: TRBJ2-7; abundance: few; len: 15; v_gene: TRBV10-3
CDR3nt: TGCGCCAGCAGTTTTACAGTTTCTGGGGCCAACGTCCTGACTTTC; CDR3aa: CASSFTVSGANVLTF; d_gene: .; j_gene: TRBJ2-6; abundance: few; len: 15; v_gene: TRBV5-1
CDR3nt: TGCAGTGCTTCCCGCTGGGGGGGGAGGATTGTCCAAGAGACCCAGTACTTC; CDR3aa: CSASRWGGRIVQETQYF; d_gene: TRBD2; j_gene: TRBJ2-5; abundance: few; len: 17; v_gene: TRBV20-1
CDR3nt: TGTGCCAGCAGAGGGGGAGCTAGCGGGAGTCCCAGGAATGAGCAGTTCTTC; CDR3aa: CASRGGASGSPRNEQFF; d_gene: TRBD2; j_gene: TRBJ2-1; abundance: .; len: 17; v_gene: TRBV6-1
CDR3nt: TGTGCCATCAGCGCTAGCGTTCCGTTGGATACGCAGTATTTT; CDR3aa: CAISASVPLDTQYF; d_gene: .; j_gene: TRBJ2-3; abundance: few; len: 14; v_gene: TRBV10-3
CDR3nt: TGTGCCAGCAGCCAAGAAAAAAATCGGGGCTACACCTTC; CDR3aa: CASSQEKNRGYTF; d_gene: .; j_gene: TRBJ1-2; abundance: few; len: 13; v_gene: TRBV7-2
CDR3nt: TGTGCCAGCAGCCAGCTCGGGCGGGAGAACACCGGGGAGCTGTTTTTT; CDR3aa: CASSQLGRENTGELFF; d_gene: .; j_gene: TRBJ2-2; abundance: many; len: 16; v_gene: TRBV14
CDR3nt: TGCAGTGCTAGAAGTCCCGCCGGGGCCGATAGCAATCAGCCCCAGCATTTT; CDR3aa: CSARSPAGADSNQPQHF; d_gene: .; j_gene: TRBJ1-5; abundance: many; len: 17; v_gene: TRBV20-1
CDR3nt: TGCGCCAGCAGCTTGGTCGGGGCTGAAACCGGGGAGCTGTTTTTT; CDR3aa: CASSLVGAETGELFF; d_gene: .; j_gene: TRBJ2-2; abundance: many; len: 15; v_gene: TRBV5-1
CDR3nt: TGTGCCAGCACCAGGGACTATTCATCGGATACGCAGTATTTT; CDR3aa: CASTRDYSSDTQYF; d_gene: TRBD2; j_gene: TRBJ2-3; abundance: many; len: 14; v_gene: TRBV27
CDR3nt: TGTGCCAGCTCACCCAATACAGGGTCCGACGGGGAGCTGTTTTTT; CDR3aa: CASSPNTGSDGELFF; d_gene: .; j_gene: TRBJ2-2; abundance: many; len: 15; v_gene: TRBV18
CDR3nt: TGTGCCAGCAGCTCGAAGGGGGCCCATACAGATACGCAGTATTTT; CDR3aa: CASSSKGAHTDTQYF; d_gene: TRBD1; j_gene: TRBJ2-3; abundance: .; len: 15; v_gene: TRBV7-8